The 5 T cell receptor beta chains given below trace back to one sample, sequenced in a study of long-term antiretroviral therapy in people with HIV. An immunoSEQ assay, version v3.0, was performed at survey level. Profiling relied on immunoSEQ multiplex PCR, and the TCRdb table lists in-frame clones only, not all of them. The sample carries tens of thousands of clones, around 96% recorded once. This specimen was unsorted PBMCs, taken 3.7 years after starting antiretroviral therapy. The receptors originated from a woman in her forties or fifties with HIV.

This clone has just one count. The CDR3, as DNA: TGTGCCTGGAGTGTAAGGTCAGGGGACCATGGCTACACCTTC. Its protein product is CAWSVRSGDHGYTF. The chain is built from TRBV30 and TRBJ1-2, with D possibly being TRBD1 (6 bases). This CDR3 is 14 amino acids long. The germline CDR1 and CDR2 sequences are GTSNPN and SVGIG (reference sequence). The V end lost 0 bases, the J end lost 6 bases, and 14 bases lay between the germline ends. The entire variable domain, with the rest obtained from reference TRBV30 and TRBJ1-2, is as follows: SQTIHQWPATLVQPVGSPLSLECTVEGTSNPNLYWYRQAAGRGLQLLFYSVGIGQISSEVPQNLSASRPQDRQFILSSKKLLLSDSGFYLCAWSVRSGDHGYTFGSGTRLTVV.

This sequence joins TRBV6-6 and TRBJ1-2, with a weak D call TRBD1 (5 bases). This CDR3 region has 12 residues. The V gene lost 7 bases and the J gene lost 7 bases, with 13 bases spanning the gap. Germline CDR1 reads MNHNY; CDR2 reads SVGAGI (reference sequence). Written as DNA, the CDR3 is TGTGCCAGCAAGTGGGGGGATCTTGGCTACACCTTC. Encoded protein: CASKWGDLGYTF.

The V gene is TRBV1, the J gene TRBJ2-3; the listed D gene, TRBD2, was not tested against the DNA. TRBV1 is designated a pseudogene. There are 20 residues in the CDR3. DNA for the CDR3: TGCACCAGCAGCCAAGATCCGGGCGCTAGCGGGGGCGGGGGCACAGATACGCAGTATTTT. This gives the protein CTSSQDPGASGGGGTDTQYF.

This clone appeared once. In DNA, the CDR3 is TGTGCCAGCAGCTTAGCAGGGGGAGAGACCCAGTACTTC. This gives the protein CASSLAGGETQYF. The gene calls are TRBV7-2 and TRBJ2-5, with D possibly matching TRBD1 (6 bases). CDR3 length: 13 residues. Trimming removed 0 bases from V and 4 bases from J, with 6 bases in between. Per the germline V gene, CDR1 is SGHTA and CDR2 is FQGNSA.

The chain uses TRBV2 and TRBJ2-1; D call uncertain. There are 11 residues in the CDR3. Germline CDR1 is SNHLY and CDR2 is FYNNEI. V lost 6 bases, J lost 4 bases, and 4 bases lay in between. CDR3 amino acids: CASSPYNEQFF. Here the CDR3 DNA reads TGTGCCAGCAGCCCTTACAATGAGCAGTTCTTC.